These T cell receptor beta chains were read from a single sample in a study of blood T cell repertoires in COVID-19. Using immunoSEQ multiplex PCR, the repertoire was profiled, and TCRdb retains in-frame clones only, with some absent. The repertoire holds under 200,000 clones, roughly 84% seen once, with approximately 7% in the top ten. Sequencing used peripheral blood. The source is a man between 45 and 60 years old with active or convalescent COVID-19. Both conserved end residues are part of each CDR3. A D gene is named only where the DNA matches it firmly. A row's size may be missing; if present it is once, few, many or a size class.

>TRBJ2-1|TRBD1|TRBV29-1|-
CSVDRQGNYNEQFF
TGCAGCGTCGATAGACAGGGAAACTACAATGAGCAGTTCTTC
>TRBJ1-2|-|TRBV6-6|-
CASSYLSGWANYGYTF
TGTGCCAGCAGTTACTTGTCAGGGTGGGCGAACTATGGCTACACCTTC
>TRBJ2-3|-|TRBV7-8|-
CASSPDSKPADTQYF
TGTGCCAGCAGCCCGGACTCCAAGCCGGCGGATACGCAGTATTTT
>TRBJ1-4|TRBD1|TRBV4-1|-
CASSRQGVDEKLFF
TGCGCCAGCAGCAGACAGGGTGTCGATGAAAAACTGTTTTTT
>TRBJ1-1|-|TRBV12-3/TRBV12-4|-
CASSPYGGTEAFF
TGTGCCAGCAGTCCCTATGGTGGCACTGAAGCTTTCTTT
>TRBJ2-6|-|TRBV11-2|-
CASSFGWRGFSGANVLTF
TGTGCCAGCAGCTTTGGCTGGAGGGGTTTTTCTGGGGCCAACGTCCTGACTTTC
>TRBJ2-1|TRBD2|TRBV11-3|once
CASSPGTSGITEQFF
TGTGCCAGCAGCCCAGGGACTAGCGGGATTACTGAGCAGTTCTTC
>TRBJ1-3|-|TRBV7-2|few
CASSPRTGPNSGNTIYF
TGTGCCAGCAGCCCCCGGACTGGACCCAACTCTGGAAACACCATATATTTT
>TRBJ2-5|TRBD1|TRBV9|-
CASSVDRGYETQYF
TGTGCCAGCAGCGTTGACAGGGGCTATGAGACCCAGTACTTC
>TRBJ2-7|TRBD2|TRBV9|-
CASSVGLAGTYEQYF
TGTGCCAGCAGCGTAGGCCTAGCGGGAACCTACGAGCAGTACTTC
>TRBJ1-1|-|TRBV7-2|-
CASGGQGRTEAFF
TGTGCCAGCGGTGGACAAGGGAGGACTGAAGCTTTCTTT
>TRBJ1-5|-|TRBV6-6|once
CAIKGPRNQPQHF
TGTGCCATCAAGGGGCCCAGAAATCAGCCCCAGCATTTT
>TRBJ1-5|TRBD1|TRBV5-6|-
CASSYRTGFSNQPQHF
TGTGCCAGCAGCTATAGGACAGGGTTTAGCAATCAGCCCCAGCATTTT
>TRBJ1-2|-|TRBV6-5|-
CASSYSGRGTGYTF
TGTGCCAGCAGTTACTCGGGCAGGGGTACTGGCTACACCTTC